This T cell receptor beta chain was identified during a study of T cells in Graves' hyperthyroidism and ophthalmopathy. This clonotype was found a few times. Its antigen is as yet unknown. There were TCR beta CDR3 regions amplified from RNA transcripts. In the first-round RT-PCR of the TCR CDR3, the HTBI primer set was used. TCRdb independently ran MiXCR on the multiplex PCR reads; one entry per CDR3 protein. The data contain 540,000 or so distinct CDR3 sequences, more than 15% of them seen just once; the ten biggest clones take up around 7.8%. Study observations and caveats: Blood also held most thyroid clonotypes expanded beyond 0.001.

This CDR3 contains 15 residues. V was pared by 5 bases and J by 4 bases, with 9 bases of the junction left unmatched. Per the germline V gene, CDR1 is SEHNR and CDR2 is FQNEAQ (reference sequence). V usage is TRBV7-9 and J usage is TRBJ2-7; 9 nucleotides agree with TRBD1. The receptor comes from a woman under 40 with Graves' hyperthyroidism. The sequenced sample consisted of blood. The CDR3 nucleotides are TGTGCCAGCAGCCAGACCTACAGGGGGCGGTACGAGCAGTACTTC. This translates into CASSQTYRGRYEQYF.